Given below is one TCR beta chain in context. These data come from a study of blood T cell repertoires in COVID-19. For the study at large: Acute and convalescent COVID-19 samples came from the United States, Italy and Spain.

Per the study methods: Nucleated cell counts were estimated from reference gene primer amplification. Assay used: immunoSEQ multiplex PCR; TCRdb lists only in-frame clones, some missing. V and J calls and clone size follow that table, whereas D and trimming were derived from the DNA. The top ten clones hold just under 45% of a sample with 39,000 or so clones, 80% to 90% of them seen once. This sequence was found in a woman over 75 with active or convalescent COVID-19. Sequencing input: peripheral blood.

The CDR3 nucleotides read TGTGCCAGCAGCCCTACTCCCCTAGCGGGCACCGGGGAGCTGTTTTTT. Residues: CASSPTPLAGTGELFF. The chain joins TRBV7-2 to TRBJ2-2; 8 positions match TRBD2. With V trimmed by 5 bases and J by 4 bases, 9 bases remained unmatched. Germline V gene data show CDR1 as SGHTA and CDR2 as FQGNSA. This CDR3 contains 16 residues.